This is a list of T cell receptor beta chains from one sample in a study of tumor-infiltrating lymphocytes in oesophageal squamous cell carcinoma. TCRdb itself ran the PCR reads through MiXCR, one entry per CDR3 protein. The repertoire holds over 10,000 distinct CDR3 sequences, with around 60% as singletons. The source material was esophageal tumor tissue. All receptors derive from a female donor with esophageal squamous cell carcinoma. The CDR3 runs from the conserved cysteine through the conserved F or W. A D gene is named only where the DNA matches it firmly. Some rows have no size entry. The others give once, few or many, or a class for an expanded clone.

J: TRBJ2-1; V: TRBV7-3; size: NA; D: NA; DNA: TGTGCCAGCAGCTTAAGAGCTAGACAGAACCCTAACCGAATGAATGACAATGAGCAGTTCTTC; CDR3: CASSLRARQNPNRMNDNEQFF
J: TRBJ2-7; V: TRBV12-3/TRBV12-4; size: NA; D: NA; DNA: TGTGCCAGCAGGTGGGGCTCCTACGAGCAGTACTTC; CDR3: CASRWGSYEQYF
J: TRBJ2-5; V: TRBV7-3; size: NA; D: TRBD1; DNA: TGTGCCAGCAGTCGGGACAGTAGCTCCTACAATGAGCAGTACTTC; CDR3: CASSRDSSSYNEQYF
J: TRBJ2-7; V: TRBV7-6; size: many; D: NA; DNA: TGTGCCAGCAGCTCGGGGTCGGGGCAGGGCCCCTACGAGCAGTACTTC; CDR3: CASSSGSGQGPYEQYF
J: TRBJ2-3; V: TRBV7-8; size: once; D: NA; DNA: TGTGCCAGCAGCGGGGCCGATACGCAGTATTTT; CDR3: CASSGADTQYF
J: TRBJ1-4; V: TRBV4-3; size: many; D: NA; DNA: TGCGCCAGCAGCACCCGGGCCACGGCAACTAATGAAAAACTGTTTTTT; CDR3: CASSTRATATNEKLFF
J: TRBJ2-7; V: TRBV5-6; size: NA; D: TRBD2; DNA: TGTGCCAGCAGCTCGGGGACTAGCGGCTACGAGCAGTACTTC; CDR3: CASSSGTSGYEQYF
J: TRBJ2-3; V: TRBV11-1; size: NA; D: NA; DNA: TGTGCCAGCAGCGGCAGAGGACAGCCTAGCACAGATACGCAGTATTTT; CDR3: CASSGRGQPSTDTQYF
J: TRBJ1-2; V: TRBV7-2; size: few; D: NA; DNA: TGTGCCAGCAGCTTAGGCAGGGACTATGGCTACACCTTC; CDR3: CASSLGRDYGYTF
J: TRBJ1-2; V: TRBV6-1; size: many; D: TRBD1; DNA: TGTGCCAGCAGGTGGACAGGGAACTATGGCTACACCTTC; CDR3: CASRWTGNYGYTF
J: TRBJ1-2; V: TRBV12-3/TRBV12-4; size: NA; D: NA; DNA: TGTGCCAGCAGTTTTTCAGGGAGAAGTGGCTACACCTTC; CDR3: CASSFSGRSGYTF
J: TRBJ2-1; V: TRBV7-2; size: once; D: NA; DNA: TGTGCCAGCAGCTTAGACGCGAGCTCCTACAATGAGCAGTTCTTC; CDR3: CASSLDASSYNEQFF
J: TRBJ2-5; V: TRBV7-2; size: NA; D: NA; DNA: TGTGCCAGCAGCTTCGCAGGACTGCAAGAGACCCAGTACTTC; CDR3: CASSFAGLQETQYF
J: TRBJ1-2; V: TRBV7-4; size: NA; D: NA; DNA: TGTGCCAGCAGCTTATCGACAGCTAATCCACCCCATTATTATGGCTACACCTTC; CDR3: CASSLSTANPPHYYGYTF
J: TRBJ2-3; V: TRBV7-9; size: many; D: NA; DNA: TGTGCCAGCAGCTGGGGGGACAGCAGAGCCGATACGCAGTATTTT; CDR3: CASSWGDSRADTQYF
J: TRBJ1-3; V: TRBV7-4; size: NA; D: NA; DNA: TGTGCCAGCAGCTTCCGGGACATTGGAAACACCATATATTTT; CDR3: CASSFRDIGNTIYF
J: TRBJ2-7; V: TRBV7-2; size: NA; D: TRBD2; DNA: TGTGCCAGCAGCATACGCGGGAGAAGCTCCTACGAGCAGTACTTC; CDR3: CASSIRGRSSYEQYF
J: TRBJ2-5; V: TRBV28; size: few; D: NA; DNA: TGTGCCAGCAGTTCCGGTAGCCAAGAGACCCAGTACTTC; CDR3: CASSSGSQETQYF
J: TRBJ2-3; V: TRBV12-3/TRBV12-4; size: many; D: NA; DNA: TGTGCCAGCAGTTTATCTGGACGGACAGATACGCAGTATTTT; CDR3: CASSLSGRTDTQYF
J: TRBJ2-1; V: TRBV7-8; size: NA; D: TRBD1; DNA: TGTGCCAGCAGCCCTTTCAGACAGGGGACCTACAATGAGCAGTTCTTC; CDR3: CASSPFRQGTYNEQFF